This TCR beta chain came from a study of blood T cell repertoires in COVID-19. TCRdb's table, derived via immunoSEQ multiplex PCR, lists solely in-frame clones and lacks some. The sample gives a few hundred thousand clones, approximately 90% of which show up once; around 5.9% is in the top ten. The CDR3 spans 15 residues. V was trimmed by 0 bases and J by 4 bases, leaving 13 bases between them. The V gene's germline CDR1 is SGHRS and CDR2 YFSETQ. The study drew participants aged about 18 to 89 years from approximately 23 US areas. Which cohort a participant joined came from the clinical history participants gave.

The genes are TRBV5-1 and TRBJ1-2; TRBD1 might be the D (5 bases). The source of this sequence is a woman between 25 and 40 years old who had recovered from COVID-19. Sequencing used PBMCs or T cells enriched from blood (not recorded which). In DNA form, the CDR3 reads TGCGCCAGCAGCTTGGCCGGAGGGGACCTCTATGGCTACACCTTC. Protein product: CASSLAGGDLYGYTF.